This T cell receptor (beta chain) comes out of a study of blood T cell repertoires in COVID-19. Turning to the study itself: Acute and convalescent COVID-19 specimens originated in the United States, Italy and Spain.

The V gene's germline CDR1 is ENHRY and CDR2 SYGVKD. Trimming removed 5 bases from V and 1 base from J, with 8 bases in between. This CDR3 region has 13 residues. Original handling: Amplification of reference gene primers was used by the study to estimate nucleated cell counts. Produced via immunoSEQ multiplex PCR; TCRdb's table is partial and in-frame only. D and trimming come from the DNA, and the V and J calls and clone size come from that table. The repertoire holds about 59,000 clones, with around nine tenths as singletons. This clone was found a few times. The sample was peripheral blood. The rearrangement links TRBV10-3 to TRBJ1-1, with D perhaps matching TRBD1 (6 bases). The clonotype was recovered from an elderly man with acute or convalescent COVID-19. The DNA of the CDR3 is TGTGCCATCAGTCTACAGGGGAACACTGAAGCTTTCTTT. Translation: CAISLQGNTEAFF.